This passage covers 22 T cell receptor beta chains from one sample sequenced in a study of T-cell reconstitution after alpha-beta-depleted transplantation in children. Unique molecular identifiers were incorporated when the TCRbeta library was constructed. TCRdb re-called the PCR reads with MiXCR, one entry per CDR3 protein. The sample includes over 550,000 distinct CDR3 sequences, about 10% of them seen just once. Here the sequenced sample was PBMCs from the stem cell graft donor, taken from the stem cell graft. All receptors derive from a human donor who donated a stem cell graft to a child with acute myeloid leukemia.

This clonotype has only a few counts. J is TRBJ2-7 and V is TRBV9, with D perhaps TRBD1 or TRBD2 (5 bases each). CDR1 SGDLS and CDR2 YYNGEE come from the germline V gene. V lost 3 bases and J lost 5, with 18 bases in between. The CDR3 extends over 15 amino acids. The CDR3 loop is CASSANGIQGDEQYF. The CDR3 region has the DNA TGTGCCAGCAGCGCAAACGGGATCCAAGGGGACGAGCAGTACTTC.

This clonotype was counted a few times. Here the CDR3 DNA reads TGTGCCAGCAGCTTAGCAGGGAGGCTAGCGGGAGCCAATGAGCAGTTCTTC. Protein sequence: CASSLAGRLAGANEQFF. The V gene is TRBV7-2, the J gene TRBJ2-1; 10 positions match TRBD2. Losses at the gene ends were 0 bases for V and 6 bases for J; bases not matched to a gene: 8. CDR3 size: 17 residues. Germline V CDR1 and CDR2: SGHTA, FQGNSA.

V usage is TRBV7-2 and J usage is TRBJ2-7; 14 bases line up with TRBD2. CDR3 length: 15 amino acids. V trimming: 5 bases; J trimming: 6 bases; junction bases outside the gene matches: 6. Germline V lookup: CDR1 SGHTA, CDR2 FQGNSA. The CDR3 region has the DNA TGTGCCAGCAGCCACGGGACTAGCGGGAGAGGCGAGCAGTACTTC. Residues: CASSHGTSGRGEQYF.

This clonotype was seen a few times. CDR3: CAISEKTLGGPPAFF. For the CDR3, the DNA is TGTGCCATCAGTGAAAAAACTCTGGGAGGCCCCCCCGCTTTCTTT. This chain connects TRBV10-3 to TRBJ1-1; D unclear. The CDR3 contains 15 residues. With 3 bases removed from V and 11 bases from J, the gap between germline ends came to 22 bases. CDR1 ENHRY and CDR2 SYGVKD come from the germline V gene.

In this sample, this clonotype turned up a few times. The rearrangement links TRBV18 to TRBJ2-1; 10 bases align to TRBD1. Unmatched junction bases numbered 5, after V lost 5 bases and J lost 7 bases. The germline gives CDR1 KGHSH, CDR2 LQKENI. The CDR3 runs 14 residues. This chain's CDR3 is CASSATGGWNEQFF. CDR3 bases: TGTGCCAGCTCAGCGACAGGGGGCTGGAATGAGCAGTTCTTC.

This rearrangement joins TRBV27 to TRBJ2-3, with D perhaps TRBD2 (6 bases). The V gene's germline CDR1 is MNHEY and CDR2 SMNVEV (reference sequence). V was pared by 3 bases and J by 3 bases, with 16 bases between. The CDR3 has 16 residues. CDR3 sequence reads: CASSLRGSLKTDTQYF. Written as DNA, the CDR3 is TGTGCCAGCAGTTTGCGGGGATCGCTGAAAACAGATACGCAGTATTTT.

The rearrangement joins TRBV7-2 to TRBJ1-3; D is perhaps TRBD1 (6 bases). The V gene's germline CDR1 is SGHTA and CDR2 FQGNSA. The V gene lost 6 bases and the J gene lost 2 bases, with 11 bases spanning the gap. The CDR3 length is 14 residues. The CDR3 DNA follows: TGTGCCAGCAGGCCGACAGGAACTGGAAACACCATATATTTT. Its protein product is CASRPTGTGNTIYF.

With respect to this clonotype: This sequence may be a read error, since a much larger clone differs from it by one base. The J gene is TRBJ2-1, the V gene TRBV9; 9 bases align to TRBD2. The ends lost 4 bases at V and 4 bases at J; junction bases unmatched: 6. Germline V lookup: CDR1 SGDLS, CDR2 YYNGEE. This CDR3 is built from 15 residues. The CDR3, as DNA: TGTGCCAGCAGCATAGGGGCGGGAGGGTACAATGAGCAGTTCTTC. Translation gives CASSIGAGGYNEQFF.

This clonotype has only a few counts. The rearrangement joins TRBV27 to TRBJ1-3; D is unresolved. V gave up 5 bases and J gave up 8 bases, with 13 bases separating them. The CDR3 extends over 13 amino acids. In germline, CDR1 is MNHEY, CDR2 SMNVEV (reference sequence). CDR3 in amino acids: CASSKDREDTIYF. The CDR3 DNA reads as TGTGCCAGCAGTAAGGACCGTGAGGACACCATATATTTT.

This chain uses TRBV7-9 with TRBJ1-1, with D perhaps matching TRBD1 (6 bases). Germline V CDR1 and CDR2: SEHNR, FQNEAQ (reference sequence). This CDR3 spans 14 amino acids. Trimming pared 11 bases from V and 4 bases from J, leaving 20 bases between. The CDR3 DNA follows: TGTGCCGGCTGGGCCGCGACAGGCGGCACTGAAGCTTTCTTT. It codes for CAGWAATGGTEAFF.

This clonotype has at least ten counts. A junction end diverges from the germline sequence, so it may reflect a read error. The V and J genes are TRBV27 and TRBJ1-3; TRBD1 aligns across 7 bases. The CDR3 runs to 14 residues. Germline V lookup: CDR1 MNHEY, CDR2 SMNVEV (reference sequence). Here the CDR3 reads CASRLSPTGNTIYF. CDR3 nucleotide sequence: TGTGCCAGCAGATTATCCCCGACAGGGAACACCATATATTTT.

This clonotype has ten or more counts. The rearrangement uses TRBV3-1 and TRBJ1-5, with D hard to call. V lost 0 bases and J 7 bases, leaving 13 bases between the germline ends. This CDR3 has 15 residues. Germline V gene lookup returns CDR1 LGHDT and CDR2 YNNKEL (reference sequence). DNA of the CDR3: TGTGCCAGCAGCCAAGATCGGCGGGGTTTGCAGCCCCAGCATTTT. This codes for CASSQDRRGLQPQHF.

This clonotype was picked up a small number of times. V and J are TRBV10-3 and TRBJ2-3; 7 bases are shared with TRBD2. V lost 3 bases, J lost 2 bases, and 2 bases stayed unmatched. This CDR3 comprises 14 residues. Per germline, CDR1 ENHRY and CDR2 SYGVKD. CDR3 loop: CAISDRDYTDTQYF. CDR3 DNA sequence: TGTGCCATCAGTGACCGGGACTACACAGATACGCAGTATTTT.

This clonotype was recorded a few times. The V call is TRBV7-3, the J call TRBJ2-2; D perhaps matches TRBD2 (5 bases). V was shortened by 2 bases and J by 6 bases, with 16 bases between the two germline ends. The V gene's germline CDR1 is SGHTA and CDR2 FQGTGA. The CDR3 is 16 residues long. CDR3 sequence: CASSLPSRGVAGELFF. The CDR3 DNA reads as TGTGCCAGCAGCTTACCTTCCCGGGGAGTTGCCGGGGAGCTGTTTTTT.

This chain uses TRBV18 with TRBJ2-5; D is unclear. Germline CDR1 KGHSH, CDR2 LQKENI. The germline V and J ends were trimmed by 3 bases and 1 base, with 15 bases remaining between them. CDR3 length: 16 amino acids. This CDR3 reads CASSPILSQGQETQYF. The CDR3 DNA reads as TGTGCCAGCTCACCCATACTCTCTCAAGGCCAAGAGACCCAGTACTTC.

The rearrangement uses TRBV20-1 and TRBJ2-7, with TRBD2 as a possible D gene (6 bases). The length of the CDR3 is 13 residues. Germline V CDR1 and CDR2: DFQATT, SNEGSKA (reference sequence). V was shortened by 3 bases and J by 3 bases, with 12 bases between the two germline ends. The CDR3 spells CSASGRGFYEQYF. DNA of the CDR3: TGCAGTGCTAGCGGGAGAGGTTTCTACGAGCAGTACTTC.

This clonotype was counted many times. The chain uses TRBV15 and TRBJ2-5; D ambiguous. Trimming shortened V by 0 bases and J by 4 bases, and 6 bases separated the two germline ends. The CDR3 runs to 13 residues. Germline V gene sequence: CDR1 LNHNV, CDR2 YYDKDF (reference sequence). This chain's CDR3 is CATSRDRGETQYF. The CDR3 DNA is TGTGCCACCAGCAGAGACCGAGGAGAGACCCAGTACTTC.

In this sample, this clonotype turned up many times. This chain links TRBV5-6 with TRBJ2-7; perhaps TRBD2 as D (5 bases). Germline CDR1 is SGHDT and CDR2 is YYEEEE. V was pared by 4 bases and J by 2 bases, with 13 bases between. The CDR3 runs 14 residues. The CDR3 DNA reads TGTGCCAGCAGCACCGGACTTGATACCTACGAGCAGTACTTC. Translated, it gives CASSTGLDTYEQYF.

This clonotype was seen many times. The CDR3 nucleotides read TGCAGCGTTGAAGATCTAGCGGGAGGGCCCGAGACCCAGTACTTC. Translation: CSVEDLAGGPETQYF. This sequence joins TRBV29-1 and TRBJ2-5; TRBD2 matches at 12 bases. From germline, CDR1 is SQVTM and CDR2 ANQGSEA. The CDR3 totals 15 residues. V shed 0 bases, J shed 5 bases, and the junction held 4 bases outside the gene matches.

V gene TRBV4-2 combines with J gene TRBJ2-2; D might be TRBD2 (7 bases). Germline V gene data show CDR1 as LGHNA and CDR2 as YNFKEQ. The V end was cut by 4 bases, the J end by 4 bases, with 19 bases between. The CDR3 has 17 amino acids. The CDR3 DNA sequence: TGTGCCAGCAGCCCCTATGGCGGGGGCTCGGGCACCGGGGAGCTGTTTTTT. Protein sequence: CASSPYGGGSGTGELFF.

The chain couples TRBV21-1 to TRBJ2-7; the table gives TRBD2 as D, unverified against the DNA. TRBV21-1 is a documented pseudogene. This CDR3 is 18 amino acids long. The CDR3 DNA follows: TGTGCCAGCAGCAAAGGTCCAAGACTAGCGGCCCCCTGGGGTGAGCAGTACTTC. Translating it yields CASSKGPRLAAPWGEQYF.

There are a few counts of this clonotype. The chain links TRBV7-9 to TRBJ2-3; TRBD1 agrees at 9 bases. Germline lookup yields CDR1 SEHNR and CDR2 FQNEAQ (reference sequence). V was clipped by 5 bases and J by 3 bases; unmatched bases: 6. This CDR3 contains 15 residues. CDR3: CASSRTGEGTDTQYF. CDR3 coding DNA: TGTGCCAGCAGCCGGACAGGGGAGGGGACAGATACGCAGTATTTT.